The 10 T cell receptor beta chains reported below all come from one sample, sequenced in a study of shared clonotypes between healthy human individuals. The repertoire was sequenced with immunoSEQ multiplex PCR; TCRdb's copy has only in-frame clones and lacks some. The data contain about 2.4 million clones, around 90% of them singletons. The source material was naive CD4+ T cells sorted from blood. Subset denoted: CD45RA+ positively selected. The receptor source for this set is a man in his late teens or twenties in good health.

This chain uses TRBV11-2 with TRBJ1-1; no reliable D call. The V gene's germline CDR1 is SGHAT and CDR2 FQNNGV. The V end lost 3 bases, the J end lost 1 base, and 9 bases lay between the germline ends. The CDR3 covers 14 residues. The CDR3 spells CASSFAFANTEAFF. The DNA for the CDR3 is TGTGCCAGCAGCTTCGCCTTTGCGAACACTGAAGCTTTCTTT.

V is TRBV27 and J is TRBJ2-7, with D unclear. Per germline, CDR1 MNHEY and CDR2 SMNVEV (reference sequence). Trimming pared 8 bases from V and 2 bases from J, leaving 16 bases between. The CDR3 has 14 residues. CDR3 in DNA: TGTGCCAGCTACCGGCCCAAGGCCACCTACGAGCAGTACTTC. As protein: CASYRPKATYEQYF.

This chain links TRBV19 with TRBJ1-5, with 10 bases lining up with TRBD1. The CDR3 covers 16 residues. V lost 4 bases and J lost 4; bases outside the gene matches: 7. CDR1 and CDR2 from the germline V gene are LNHDA and SQIVND (reference sequence). In DNA form, the CDR3 reads TGTGCCAGTAGTACCTCCTGGACAGGGGGTAATCAGCCCCAGCATTTT. As protein: CASSTSWTGGNQPQHF.

This chain links TRBV27 with TRBJ1-6; D is unclear. Trimming pared 0 bases from V and 0 bases from J, leaving 12 bases between. CDR1 and CDR2 from the germline V gene are MNHEY and SMNVEV (reference sequence). CDR3 size: 18 residues. The CDR3 sequence is CASSLSAHSGSYNSPLHF. The CDR3 DNA is TGTGCCAGCAGTTTATCGGCCCACTCAGGCTCCTATAATTCACCCCTCCACTTT.

The chain carries TRBV18 and TRBJ1-1; the match to TRBD1 covers 9 bases. Germline values: CDR1 KGHSH, CDR2 LQKENI. V lost 6 bases, J lost 4 bases, and 3 bases stayed unmatched. This CDR3 is built from 13 residues. CDR3 nucleotide sequence: TGTGCCAGCTCGGGACAGGGAGGCACTGAAGCTTTCTTT. This gives the protein CASSGQGGTEAFF.

The J gene is TRBJ1-4, the V gene TRBV28; the D is unclear. The CDR3 spans 12 residues. Trimming took off 8 bases at V and 5 bases at J, with 9 bases between the two ends. CDR1 MDHEN and CDR2 SYDVKM come from the germline V gene. DNA of the CDR3: TGTGCCAGCCATTCCGAAAATGAAAAACTGTTTTTT. Translating gives CASHSENEKLFF.

This clone was observed a handful of times. The rearrangement joins TRBV18 to TRBJ1-2, with TRBD1 matching 7 bases. CDR3 length: 16 residues. J gave up 4 bases and V 3 bases, and 11 bases lay outside the gene matches. The germline gives CDR1 KGHSH, CDR2 LQKENI. CDR3 amino acids: CASSPSWTGGTYGYTF. CDR3 in DNA: TGTGCCAGCTCACCTTCGTGGACAGGCGGGACCTATGGCTACACCTTC.

The J gene is TRBJ2-1, the V gene TRBV7-2, with 8 bases lining up with TRBD1. The V gene's germline CDR1 is SGHTA and CDR2 FQGNSA. The CDR3 totals 14 residues. V gave up 7 bases and J gave up 3 bases; unmatched junction bases: 5. This chain's CDR3 is CASNHRGVYNEQFF. In DNA form, the CDR3 reads TGTGCCAGCAATCACAGGGGGGTCTACAATGAGCAGTTCTTC.

The chain uses TRBV30 and TRBJ2-5; D ambiguous. CDR1 is GTSNPN, CDR2 SVGIG, per germline (reference sequence). The CDR3 runs to 13 residues. V was trimmed by 2 bases and J by 5 bases, leaving 12 bases between them. CDR3 region: CAWSPSGPETQYF. In DNA form, the CDR3 reads TGTGCCTGGAGTCCCTCGGGTCCGGAGACCCAGTACTTC.

V gene TRBV13 combines with J gene TRBJ2-7; TRBD1 matches 7 bases. Germline loops: CDR1 PRHDT, CDR2 FYEKMQ (reference sequence). The V gene end was trimmed by 3 bases and the J gene end by 0 bases; junction bases not matched to a gene: 2. This CDR3 has 14 amino acids. As DNA, the CDR3 is TGTGCCAGCAGCTTGGACAGGAACTCCTACGAGCAGTACTTC. Encoded protein: CASSLDRNSYEQYF.